One T cell receptor beta chain is described in this entry. The treatment denotes: oral pan-JAK inhibitor, 5-10 mg twice daily. It was from alopecia areata patients that lesional scalp punch biopsies and peripheral blood were collected. This entry is derived from a study of CD8+ T cells in alopecia areata. RNA, once extracted, was reverse transcribed into cDNA for use as the sequencing template. Assay: immunoSEQ multiplex PCR; the TCRdb copy retains only in-frame clones and omits some. The repertoire holds 150,000 to 200,000 clones, with less than 65% as singletons. Specimen: CD4+ T cells sorted from blood, collected at week 24, from a patient treated with tofacitinib. The sequence was collected from a human donor with alopecia areata.

The DNA for the CDR3 is TGCGCCAGCAGCCCAACATGGGCGAATGGCTACGAGCAGTACTTC. Its protein product is CASSPTWANGYEQYF. This chain connects TRBV4-3 to TRBJ2-7; D is unresolved. The CDR3 is 15 amino acids. V was clipped by 4 bases and J by 3 bases, with 16 bases between them. The V gene's germline CDR1 is LGHNA and CDR2 YSLEER.